This T cell receptor (beta chain) originates from a study of T cells in Graves' hyperthyroidism and ophthalmopathy. Study-wide results and limits: Blood also held most thyroid clonotypes expanded beyond 0.001.

V lost 4 bases, J lost 1 base, and 10 bases lay in between. CDR1 LNHNV and CDR2 YYDKDF come from the germline V gene (reference sequence). The CDR3 contains 15 residues. Remarks on this clonotype: Its antigen is not identified.

Calling Graves' hyperthyroidism stable meant ophthalmopathy did not progress within 18 months. Uncontrolled infection, other autoimmune disease, pregnancy and lactation each barred patients from inclusion. Every diagnosis used clinical symptoms, serum thyroxine and TRAb, thyroid ultrasound and orbital computed tomography. RNA transcripts provided the source from which TCR beta CDR3 regions were amplified. Carried out on the TCR CDR3, a first-round RT-PCR used the HTBI primer set. TCRdb redid the calling of the multiplex PCR reads with MiXCR, one entry per CDR3 protein. This table has 530,000 or so distinct CDR3 sequences, just over 45% appearing once.

The V call is TRBV15, the J call TRBJ2-2; D is perhaps TRBD1 or TRBD2 (6 bases each). Sequences were obtained from peripheral blood or thyroid tissue (not recorded which). This clonotype was obtained from a woman aged 18-35 years with Graves' hyperthyroidism. CDR3 nucleotides: TGTGCCACCAGCACCCGGGGGCGGAACACCGGGGAGCTGTTTTTT. Protein: CATSTRGRNTGELFF. The full variable domain, in which reference TRBV15 and TRBJ2-2 provide the parts outside the CDR3, is DAMVIQNPRYQVTQFGKPVTLSCSQTLNHNVMYWYQQKSSQAPKLLFHYYDKDFNNEADTPDNFQSRRPNTSFCFLDIRSPGLGDTAMYLCATSTRGRNTGELFFGEGSRLTVL.